At least ten counts were recorded for the clone carrying this T cell receptor (beta chain). Antigen specificity is unknown. This sample was included in a study of regulatory T cells in long-lasting Graves disease. Study details: Newly diagnosed Graves' patients had taken antithyroid drugs under 3 months. Points from the study as a whole: TRBV28 was favored in persistent disease, as were TRBJ1-2 and TRBJ2-5.

Libraries of TCR beta came from iRepertoire HTBI primers plus Arm-PCR of CDR3 regions. Each CDR3 protein is one row after TCRdb ran MiXCR on the multiplex PCR reads. This table has around 450,000 distinct CDR3 sequences, about a sixth appearing once. Regarding time point: newly diagnosed GD, antithyroid drugs for less than 3 months. PBMCs were the source of the RNA used for TCR sequencing. The CDR3 has 13 residues. V lost 8 bases to trimming and J lost 5 bases; unmatched junction nucleotides: 6. Germline-derived CDR1 and CDR2 are GTSNPN and SVGIG (reference sequence). This sample also belongs to another study, concerning T cells in Graves' hyperthyroidism and ophthalmopathy. That report adds: The TCR CDR3 was amplified in a first-round RT-PCR using the HTBI primer set.

The material was peripheral blood mononuclear cells (PBMCs), obtained at new diagnosis, from a patient treated with antithyroid drugs. The receptor was isolated from a man between 40 and 49 years old with Graves disease. The rearrangement uses TRBV30 and TRBJ1-5; the match to TRBD1 covers 10 bases. The CDR3, as DNA: TGTGCCATGGGACAGGGGCTAGATCAGCCCCAGCATTTT. Translation: CAMGQGLDQPQHF. The whole variable domain, remainder taken from reference TRBV30 and TRBJ1-5, is SQTIHQWPATLVQPVGSPLSLECTVEGTSNPNLYWYRQAAGRGLQLLFYSVGIGQISSEVPQNLSASRPQDRQFILSSKKLLLSDSGFYLCAMGQGLDQPQHFGDGTRLSIL.